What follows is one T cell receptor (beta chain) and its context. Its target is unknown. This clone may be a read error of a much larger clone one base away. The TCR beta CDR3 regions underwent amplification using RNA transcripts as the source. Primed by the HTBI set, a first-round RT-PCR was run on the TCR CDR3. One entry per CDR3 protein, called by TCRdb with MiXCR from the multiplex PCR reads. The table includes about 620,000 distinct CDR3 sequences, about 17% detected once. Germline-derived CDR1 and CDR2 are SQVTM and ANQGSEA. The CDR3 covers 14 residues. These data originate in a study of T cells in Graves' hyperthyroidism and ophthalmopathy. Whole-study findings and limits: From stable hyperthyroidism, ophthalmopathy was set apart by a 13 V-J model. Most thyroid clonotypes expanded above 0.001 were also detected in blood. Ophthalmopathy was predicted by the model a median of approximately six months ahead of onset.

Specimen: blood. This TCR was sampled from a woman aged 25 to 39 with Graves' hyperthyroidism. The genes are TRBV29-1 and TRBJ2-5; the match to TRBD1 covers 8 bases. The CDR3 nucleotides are TGCAGCGTTGAGGGCTCAGGGGGCCAAGGGACCCAGTACTTC. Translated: CSVEGSGGQGTQYF. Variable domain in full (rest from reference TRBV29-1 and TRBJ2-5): SAVISQKPSRDICQRGTSLTIQCQVDSQVTMMFWYRQQPGQSLTLIATANQGSEATYESGFVIDKFPISRPNLTFSTLTVSNMSPEDSSIYLCSVEGSGGQGTQYFGPGTRLLVL.